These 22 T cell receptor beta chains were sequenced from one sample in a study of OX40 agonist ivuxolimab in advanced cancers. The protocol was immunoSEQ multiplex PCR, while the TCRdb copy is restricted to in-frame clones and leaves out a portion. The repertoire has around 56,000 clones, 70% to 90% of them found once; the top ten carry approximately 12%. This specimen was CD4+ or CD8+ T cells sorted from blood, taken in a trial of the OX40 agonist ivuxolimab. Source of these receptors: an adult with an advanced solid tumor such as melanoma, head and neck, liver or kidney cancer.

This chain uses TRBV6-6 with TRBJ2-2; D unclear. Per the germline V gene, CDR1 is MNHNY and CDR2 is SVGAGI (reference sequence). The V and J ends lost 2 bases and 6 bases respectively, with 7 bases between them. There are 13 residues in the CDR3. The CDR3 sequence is CASSYPGSGELFF. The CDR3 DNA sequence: TGTGCCAGCAGTTACCCCGGCTCCGGGGAGCTGTTTTTT.

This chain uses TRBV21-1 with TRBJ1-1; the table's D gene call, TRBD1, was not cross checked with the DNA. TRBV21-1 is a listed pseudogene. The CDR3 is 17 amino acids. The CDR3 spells CASSQGTGRLQNTEAFF. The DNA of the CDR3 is TGTGCCAGCAGCCAAGGGACAGGGAGGTTACAGAACACTGAAGCTTTCTTT.

The CDR3 DNA reads as TGCAGCGGTCTCCTAAAACAACCCCAAGAGACCCAGTACTTC. This sequence encodes CSGLLKQPQETQYF. The V and J genes are TRBV29-1 and TRBJ2-5; D is undetermined. The CDR3 totals 14 residues. The V gene lost 7 bases and the J gene lost 1 base, with 16 bases spanning the gap. The germline V gene encodes CDR1 SQVTM and CDR2 ANQGSEA.

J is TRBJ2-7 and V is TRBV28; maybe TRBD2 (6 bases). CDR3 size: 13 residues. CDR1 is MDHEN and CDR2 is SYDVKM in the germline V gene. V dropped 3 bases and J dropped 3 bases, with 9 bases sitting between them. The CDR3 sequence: CASSFGGVYEQYF. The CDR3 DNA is TGTGCCAGCAGTTTCGGAGGGGTCTACGAGCAGTACTTC.

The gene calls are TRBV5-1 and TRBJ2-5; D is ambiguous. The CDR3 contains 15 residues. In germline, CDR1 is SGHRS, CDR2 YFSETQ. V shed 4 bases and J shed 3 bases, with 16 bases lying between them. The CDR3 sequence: CASSPTETRKETQYF. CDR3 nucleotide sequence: TGCGCCAGCAGCCCAACAGAGACACGTAAAGAGACCCAGTACTTC.

The CDR3 region is CASSALAVSTDTQYF. The CDR3, as DNA: TGCGCCAGCAGTGCCCTAGCGGTGAGCACAGATACGCAGTATTTT. This chain joins TRBV10-2 and TRBJ2-3, with 7 positions matching TRBD2. The V and J ends lost 4 bases and 0 bases, in that order; junction bases with no gene match: 4. CDR1 and CDR2 (germline): WSHSY, SAAADI. This CDR3 is built from 15 residues.

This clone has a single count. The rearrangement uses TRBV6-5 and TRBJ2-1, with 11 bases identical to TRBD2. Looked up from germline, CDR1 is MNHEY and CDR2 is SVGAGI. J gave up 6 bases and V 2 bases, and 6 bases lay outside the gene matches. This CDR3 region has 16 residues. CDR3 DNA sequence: TGTGCCAGCAGTTACGGTAGCGGGGGGGCGGGCAATGAGCAGTTCTTC. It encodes CASSYGSGGAGNEQFF.

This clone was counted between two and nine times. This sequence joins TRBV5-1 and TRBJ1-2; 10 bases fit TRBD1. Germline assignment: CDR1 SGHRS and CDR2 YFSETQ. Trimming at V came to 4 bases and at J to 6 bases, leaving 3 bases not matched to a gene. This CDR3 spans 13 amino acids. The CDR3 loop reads CASSVTGGDGYTF. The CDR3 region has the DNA TGCGCCAGCAGCGTGACAGGGGGCGATGGCTACACCTTC. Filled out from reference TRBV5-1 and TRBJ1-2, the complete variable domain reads KAGVTQTPRYLIKTRGQQVTLSCSPISGHRSVSWYQQTPGQGLQFLFEYFSETQRNKGNFPGRFSGRQFSNSRSEMNVSTLELGDSALYLCASSVTGGDGYTFGSGTRLTVV.

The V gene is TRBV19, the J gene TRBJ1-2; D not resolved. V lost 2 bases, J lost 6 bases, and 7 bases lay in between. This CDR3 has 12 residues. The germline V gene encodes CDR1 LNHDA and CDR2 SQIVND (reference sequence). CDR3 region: CASSIRRDGYTF. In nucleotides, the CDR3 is TGTGCCAGTAGTATACGGAGGGATGGCTACACCTTC.

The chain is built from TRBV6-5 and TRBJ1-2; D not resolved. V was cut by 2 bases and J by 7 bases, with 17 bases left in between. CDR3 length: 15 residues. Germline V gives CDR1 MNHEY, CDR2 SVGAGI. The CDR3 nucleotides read TGTGCCAGCAGTTACCCTCAGGATGTAATTCGTGGCTACACCTTC. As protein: CASSYPQDVIRGYTF.

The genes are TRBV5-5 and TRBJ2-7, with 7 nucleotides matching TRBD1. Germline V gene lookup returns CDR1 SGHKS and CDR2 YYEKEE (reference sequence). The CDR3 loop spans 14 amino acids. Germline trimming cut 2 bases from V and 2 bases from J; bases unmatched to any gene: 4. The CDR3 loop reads CASSLPGTAYEQYV. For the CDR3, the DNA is TGTGCCAGCAGCTTACCTGGGACAGCCTACGAGCAGTACGTC.

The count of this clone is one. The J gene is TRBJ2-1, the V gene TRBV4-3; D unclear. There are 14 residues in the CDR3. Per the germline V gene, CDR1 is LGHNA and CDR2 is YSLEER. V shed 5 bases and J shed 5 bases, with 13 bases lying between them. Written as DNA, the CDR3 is TGCGCCAGCAGCTTCAAGATTTTCCACAATGAGCAGTTCTTC. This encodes CASSFKIFHNEQFF.

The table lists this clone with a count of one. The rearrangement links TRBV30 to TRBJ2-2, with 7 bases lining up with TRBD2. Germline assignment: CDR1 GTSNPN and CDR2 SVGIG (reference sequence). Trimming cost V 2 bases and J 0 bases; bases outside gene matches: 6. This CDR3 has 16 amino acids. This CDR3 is CAWSSGVKANTGELFF. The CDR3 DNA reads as TGTGCCTGGAGTAGCGGGGTGAAGGCGAACACCGGGGAGCTGTTTTTT.

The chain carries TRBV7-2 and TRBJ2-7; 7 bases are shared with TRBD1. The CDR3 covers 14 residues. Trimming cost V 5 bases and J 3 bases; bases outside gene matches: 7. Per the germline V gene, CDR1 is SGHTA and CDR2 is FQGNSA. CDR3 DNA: TGTGCCAGCAGCCCTTCGACAGGGTACTACGAGCAGTACGTC. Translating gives CASSPSTGYYEQYV.

The CDR3 nucleotides are TGTGCCAGCAGCAAACGTCAGCGGGGCAGGGAATACTCTGGAAACACCATATATTTT. This sequence encodes CASSKRQRGREYSGNTIYF. The chain has TRBV21-1 and TRBJ1-3. TRBV21-1 corresponds to a pseudogene. The CDR3 is 19 amino acids.

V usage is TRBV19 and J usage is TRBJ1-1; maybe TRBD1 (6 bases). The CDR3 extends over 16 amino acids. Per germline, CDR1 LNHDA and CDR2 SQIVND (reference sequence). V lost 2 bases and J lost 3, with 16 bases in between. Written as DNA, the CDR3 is TGTGCCAGTAGTATATATAACAGGGATGGGGACACTGAAGCTTTCTTT. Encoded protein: CASSIYNRDGDTEAFF.

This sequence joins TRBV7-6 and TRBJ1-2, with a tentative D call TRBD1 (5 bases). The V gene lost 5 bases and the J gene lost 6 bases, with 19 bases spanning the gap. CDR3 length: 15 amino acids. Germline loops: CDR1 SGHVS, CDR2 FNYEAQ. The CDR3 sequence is CASSPTRTSTDGYTF. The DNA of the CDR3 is TGTGCCAGCAGCCCCACAAGGACATCAACGGATGGCTACACCTTC.

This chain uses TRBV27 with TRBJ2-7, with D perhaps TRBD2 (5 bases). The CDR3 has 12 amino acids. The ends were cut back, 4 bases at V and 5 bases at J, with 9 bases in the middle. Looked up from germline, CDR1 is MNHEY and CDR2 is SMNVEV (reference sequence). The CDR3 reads CASSSGIHEQYF. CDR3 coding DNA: TGTGCCAGCAGTTCCGGGATTCACGAGCAGTACTTC.

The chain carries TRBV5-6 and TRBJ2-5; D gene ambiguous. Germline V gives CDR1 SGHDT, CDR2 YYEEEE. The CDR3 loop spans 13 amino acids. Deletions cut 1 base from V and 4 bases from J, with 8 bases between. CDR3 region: CASSLSAIETQYF. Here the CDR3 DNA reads TGTGCCAGCAGCTTGTCGGCCATAGAGACCCAGTACTTC.

The CDR3 DNA reads TGTGCCAGCAGCGGGACTAGCGGGGGATACACCGGGGAGCTGTTTTTT. Protein sequence: CASSGTSGGYTGELFF. The J gene is TRBJ2-2, the V gene TRBV5-4; 14 nucleotides line up with TRBD2. The V and J ends lost 4 bases and 3 bases, in that order; junction bases with no gene match: 2. CDR3 length: 16 amino acids. Per germline, CDR1 SGHNT and CDR2 YYREEE (reference sequence).

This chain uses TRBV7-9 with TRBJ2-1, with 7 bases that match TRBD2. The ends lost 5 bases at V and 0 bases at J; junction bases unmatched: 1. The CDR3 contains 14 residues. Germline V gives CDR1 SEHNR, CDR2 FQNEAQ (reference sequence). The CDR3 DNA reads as TGTGCCAGCAGCCGCGGGAGCTCCTACAATGAGCAGTTCTTC. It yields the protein CASSRGSSYNEQFF.

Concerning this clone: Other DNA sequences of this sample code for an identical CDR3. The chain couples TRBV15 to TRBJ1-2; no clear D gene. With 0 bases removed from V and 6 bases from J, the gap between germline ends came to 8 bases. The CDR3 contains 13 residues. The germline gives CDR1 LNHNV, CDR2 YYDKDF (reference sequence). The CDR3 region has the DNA TGTGCCACCAGCAGAGAGCAAGGAAATGGCTACACCTTC. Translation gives CATSREQGNGYTF. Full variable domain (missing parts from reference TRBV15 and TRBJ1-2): DAMVIQNPRYQVTQFGKPVTLSCSQTLNHNVMYWYQQKSSQAPKLLFHYYDKDFNNEADTPDNFQSRRPNTSFCFLDIRSPGLGDTAMYLCATSREQGNGYTFGSGTRLTVV.